This paragraph reports one TCR beta chain. The data originate from a study of shared T cell receptors in the human thymus. Germline V gene lookup returns CDR1 MNHEY and CDR2 SMNVEV (reference sequence). V shed 1 base, J shed 5 bases, and the junction held 4 bases outside the gene matches. The CDR3 runs to 15 residues. Some clones are missing from TCRdb's copy, which holds only in-frame ones; the method was immunoSEQ multiplex PCR. Among 500,000 to 550,000 clones, around 82% were seen once, and the ten largest hold about 0.012%. These data were likewise used in another study, on human thymus T cells. That source reports: In corrective heart surgery, resections were taken, and these provided the thymus tissue. Reports from related research described highly overlapping thymic repertoires among unrelated individuals.

Material: thymocytes. The chain carries TRBV27 and TRBJ1-5, with 8 bases identical to TRBD1. The TCR was taken from a boy in the first two years of life with a congenital heart defect. CDR3 DNA sequence: TGTGCCAGCAGTTTATGGCCAGGGGGCGATCAGCCCCAGCATTTT. Protein sequence: CASSLWPGGDQPQHF.